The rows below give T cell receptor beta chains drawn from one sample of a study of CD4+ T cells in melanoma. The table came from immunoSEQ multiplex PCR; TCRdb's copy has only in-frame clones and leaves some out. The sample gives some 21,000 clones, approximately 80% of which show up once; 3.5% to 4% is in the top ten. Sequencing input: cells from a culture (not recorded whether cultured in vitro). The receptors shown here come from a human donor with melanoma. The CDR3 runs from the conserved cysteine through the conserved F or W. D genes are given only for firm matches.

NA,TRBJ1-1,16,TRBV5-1,CASSLRIFSGNTEAFF
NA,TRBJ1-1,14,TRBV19,CASSIQGMNTEAFF
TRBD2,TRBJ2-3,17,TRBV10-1,CASSGPSGGSGGDTQYF
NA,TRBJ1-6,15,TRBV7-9,CASSYTGSYNSPLHF
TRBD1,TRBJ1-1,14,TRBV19,CASSTGQANTEAFF
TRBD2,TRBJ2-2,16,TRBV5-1,CASNPRGGAYTGELFF
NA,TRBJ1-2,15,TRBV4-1,CASSQVRGPRYGYTF
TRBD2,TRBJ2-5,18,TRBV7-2,CASSFLGDSSGGAGTQYF
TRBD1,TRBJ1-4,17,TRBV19,CATKTPGPTGLDEKLFF
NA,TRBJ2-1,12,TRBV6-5,CASSLPRGIEFF
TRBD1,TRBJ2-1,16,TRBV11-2,CASSGRQGSSYNEQFF
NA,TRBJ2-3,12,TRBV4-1,CASSGLMDTQYF
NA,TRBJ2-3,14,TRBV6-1,CASSELARGGTQYF
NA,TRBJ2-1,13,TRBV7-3,CASSLKGGNEQFF
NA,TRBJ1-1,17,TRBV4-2,CASSQGLRTEVSTEAFF
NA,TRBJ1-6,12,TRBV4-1,CASSRDASPLHF
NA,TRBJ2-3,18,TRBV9,CASSVAPGLSKRADTQYF